This TCR beta chain was captured by sequencing in a study of OX40 agonist ivuxolimab in advanced cancers. Background on the study: Those treated in dose escalation had hepatocellular carcinoma, melanoma, renal cell cancer or head and neck cancer. Previous treatment with anti-PD-1, anti-PD-L1 or anti-CTLA-4 therapy was allowed; approximately 40% had received some. General observations from the study: Normalized T-cell clonal expansion was also low in a subset of nonresponders.

Measured with immunoSEQ multiplex PCR; TCRdb has only the in-frame clones, and not every one. The sample records just over 14,000 clones, about 89% being singletons. Comment on this clone: The target antigen is unknown.

The length of the CDR3 is 16 residues. V was trimmed by 0 bases and J by 2 bases, leaving 11 bases between them. Looked up from germline, CDR1 is MGHDK and CDR2 is SYGVNS. The chain uses TRBV25-1 and TRBJ1-3; tentative D call: TRBD1 (5 bases). The receptor was isolated from an adult with an advanced solid tumor such as melanoma, head and neck, liver or kidney cancer. The input for sequencing was CD4+ or CD8+ T cells sorted from blood, taken in a trial of the OX40 agonist ivuxolimab. DNA of the CDR3: TGTGCCAGCAGTGAATATTTCGGGACGGCTGGAAACACCATATATTTT. Translation gives CASSEYFGTAGNTIYF.